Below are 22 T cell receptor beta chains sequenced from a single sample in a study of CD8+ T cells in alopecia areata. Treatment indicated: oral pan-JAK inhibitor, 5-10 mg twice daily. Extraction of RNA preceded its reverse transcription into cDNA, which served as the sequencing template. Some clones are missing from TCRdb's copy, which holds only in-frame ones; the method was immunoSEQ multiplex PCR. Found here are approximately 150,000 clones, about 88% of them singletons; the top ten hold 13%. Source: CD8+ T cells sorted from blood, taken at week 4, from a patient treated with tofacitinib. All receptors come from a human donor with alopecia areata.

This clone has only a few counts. The CDR3 DNA sequence: TGTGCCAGCGTCCAAGAAAGCAATGAGCAGTTCTTC. This translates into CASVQESNEQFF. This chain joins TRBV2 and TRBJ2-1, with unresolved D. There are 12 residues in the CDR3. Trimming left V 8 bases short and J 6 bases short, with 11 bases between. The V gene's germline CDR1 is SNHLY and CDR2 FYNNEI.

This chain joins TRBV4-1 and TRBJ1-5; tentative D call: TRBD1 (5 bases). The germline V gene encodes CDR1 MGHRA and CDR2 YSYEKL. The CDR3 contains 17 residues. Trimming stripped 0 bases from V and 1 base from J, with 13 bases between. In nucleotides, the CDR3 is TGCGCCAGCAGCCAAGAGGCAGGGCCGGGGAGCAATCAGCCCCAGCATTTT. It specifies CASSQEAGPGSNQPQHF.

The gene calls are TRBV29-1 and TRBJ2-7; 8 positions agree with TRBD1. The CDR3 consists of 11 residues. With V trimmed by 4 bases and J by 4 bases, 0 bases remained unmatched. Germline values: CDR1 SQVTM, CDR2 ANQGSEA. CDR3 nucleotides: TGCAGCGTTGGGACAGGGTACGAGCAGTACTTC. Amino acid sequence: CSVGTGYEQYF.

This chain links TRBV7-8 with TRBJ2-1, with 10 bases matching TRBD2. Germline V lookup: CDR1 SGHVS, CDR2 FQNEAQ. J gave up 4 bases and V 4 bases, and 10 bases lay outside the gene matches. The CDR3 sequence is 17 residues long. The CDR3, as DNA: TGTGCCAGCAGCTCCGCCTCCGGGACTAGCGTTTACAATGAGCAGTTCTTC. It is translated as CASSSASGTSVYNEQFF.

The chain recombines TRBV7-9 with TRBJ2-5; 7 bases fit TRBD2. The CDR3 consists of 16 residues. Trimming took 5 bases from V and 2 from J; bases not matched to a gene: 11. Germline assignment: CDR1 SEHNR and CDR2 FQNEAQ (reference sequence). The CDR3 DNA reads TGTGCCAGCAGCCCACCCACTAGCGTCGATCAAGAGACCCAGTACTTC. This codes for CASSPPTSVDQETQYF.

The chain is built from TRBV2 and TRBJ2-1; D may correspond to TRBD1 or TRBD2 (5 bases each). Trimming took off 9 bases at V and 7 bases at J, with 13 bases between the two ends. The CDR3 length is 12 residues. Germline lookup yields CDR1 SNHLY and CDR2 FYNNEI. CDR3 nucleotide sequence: TGTGCCAGTTTACTCGAGGGGAATGAGCAGTTCTTC. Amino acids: CASLLEGNEQFF.

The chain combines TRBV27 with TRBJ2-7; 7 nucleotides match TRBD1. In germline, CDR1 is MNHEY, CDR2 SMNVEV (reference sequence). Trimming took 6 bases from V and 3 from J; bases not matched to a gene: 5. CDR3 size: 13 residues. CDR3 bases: TGTGCCAGCAGCGAAGGGGGCATCTACGAGCAGTACTTC. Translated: CASSEGGIYEQYF.

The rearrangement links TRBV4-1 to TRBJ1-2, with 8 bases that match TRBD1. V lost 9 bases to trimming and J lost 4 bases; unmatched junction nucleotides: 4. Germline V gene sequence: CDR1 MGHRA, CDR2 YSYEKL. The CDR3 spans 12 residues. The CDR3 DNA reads TGCGCCAGACGACAGGGGCGCTATGGCTACACCTTC. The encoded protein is CARRQGRYGYTF.

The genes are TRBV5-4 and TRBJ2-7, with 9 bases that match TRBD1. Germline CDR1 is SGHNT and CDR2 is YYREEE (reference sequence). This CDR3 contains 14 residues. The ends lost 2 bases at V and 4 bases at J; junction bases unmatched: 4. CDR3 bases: TGTGCCAGCAGCTTATGGGACAGGGCGTACGAGCAGTACTTC. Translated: CASSLWDRAYEQYF.

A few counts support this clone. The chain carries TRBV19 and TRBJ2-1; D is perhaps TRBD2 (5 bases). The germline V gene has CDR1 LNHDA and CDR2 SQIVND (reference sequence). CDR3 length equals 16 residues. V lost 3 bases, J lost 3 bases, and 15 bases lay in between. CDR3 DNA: TGTGCCAGTAGTATGAAGGACGGAGGAAGCTACAATGAGCAGTTCTTC. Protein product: CASSMKDGGSYNEQFF.

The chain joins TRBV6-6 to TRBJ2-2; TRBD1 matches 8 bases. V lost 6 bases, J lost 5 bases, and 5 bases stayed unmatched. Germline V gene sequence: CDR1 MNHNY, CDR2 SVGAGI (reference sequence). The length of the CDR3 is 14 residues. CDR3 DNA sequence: TGTGCCAGCAGCCGGGACAGGAATACCGGGGAGCTGTTTTTT. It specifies CASSRDRNTGELFF.

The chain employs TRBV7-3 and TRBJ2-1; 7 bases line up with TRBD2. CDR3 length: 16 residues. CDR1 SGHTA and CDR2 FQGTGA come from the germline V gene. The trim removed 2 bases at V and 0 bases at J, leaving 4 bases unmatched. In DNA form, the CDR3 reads TGTGCCAGCAGCTTATCGGGCGGGAGCTCCTACAATGAGCAGTTCTTC. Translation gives CASSLSGGSSYNEQFF.

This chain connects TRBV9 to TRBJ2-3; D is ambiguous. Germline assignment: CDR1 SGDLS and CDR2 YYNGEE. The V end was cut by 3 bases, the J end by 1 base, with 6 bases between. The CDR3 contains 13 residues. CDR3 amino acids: CASSGPGTDTQYF. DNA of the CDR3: TGTGCCAGCAGCGGCCCAGGCACAGATACGCAGTATTTT.

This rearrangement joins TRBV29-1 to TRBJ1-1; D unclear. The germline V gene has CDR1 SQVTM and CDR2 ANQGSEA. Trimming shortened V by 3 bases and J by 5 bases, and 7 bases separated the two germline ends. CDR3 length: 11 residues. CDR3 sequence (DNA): TGCAGCGTTGATTTAGAGACTGAAGCTTTCTTT. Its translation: CSVDLETEAFF.

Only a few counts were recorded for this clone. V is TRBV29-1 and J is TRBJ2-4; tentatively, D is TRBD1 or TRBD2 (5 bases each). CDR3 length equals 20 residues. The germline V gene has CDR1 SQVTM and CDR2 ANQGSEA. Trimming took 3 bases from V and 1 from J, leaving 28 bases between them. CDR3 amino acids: CSVEIGRQFGSSHAKNIQYF. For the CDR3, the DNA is TGCAGCGTTGAGATTGGTCGACAGTTTGGGAGTAGTCACGCCAAAAACATTCAGTACTTC.

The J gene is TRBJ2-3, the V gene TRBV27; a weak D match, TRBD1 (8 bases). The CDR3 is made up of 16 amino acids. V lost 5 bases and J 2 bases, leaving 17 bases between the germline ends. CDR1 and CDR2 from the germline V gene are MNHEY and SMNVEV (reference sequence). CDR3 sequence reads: CASSPLQGGDTDTQYF. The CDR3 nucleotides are TGTGCCAGCAGTCCCCTACAGGGGGGGGACACAGATACGCAGTATTTT.

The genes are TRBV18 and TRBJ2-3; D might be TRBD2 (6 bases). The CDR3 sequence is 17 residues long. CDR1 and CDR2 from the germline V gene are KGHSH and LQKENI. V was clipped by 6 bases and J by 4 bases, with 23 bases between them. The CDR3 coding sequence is TGTGCCAGCTCCACTACTCCGGGACTTAAGGGGTCAGATACGCAGTATTTT. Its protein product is CASSTTPGLKGSDTQYF.

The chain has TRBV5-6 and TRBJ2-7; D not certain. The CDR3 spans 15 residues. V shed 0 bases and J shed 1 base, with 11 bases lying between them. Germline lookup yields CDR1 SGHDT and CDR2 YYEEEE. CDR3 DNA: TGTGCCAGCAGCTTGGTGGCAGCTGAGTCCTACGAGCAGTACTTC. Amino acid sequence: CASSLVAAESYEQYF.

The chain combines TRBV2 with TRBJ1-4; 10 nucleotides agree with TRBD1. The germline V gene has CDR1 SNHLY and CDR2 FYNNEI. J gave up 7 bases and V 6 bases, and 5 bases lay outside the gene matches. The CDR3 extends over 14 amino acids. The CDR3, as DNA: TGTGCCAGCAGCTGGACAGGGGGAACTGAAAAACTGTTTTTT. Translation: CASSWTGGTEKLFF.

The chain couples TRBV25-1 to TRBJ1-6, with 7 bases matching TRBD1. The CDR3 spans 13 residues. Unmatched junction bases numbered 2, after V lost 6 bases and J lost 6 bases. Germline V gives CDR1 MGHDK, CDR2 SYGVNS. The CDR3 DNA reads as TGTGCCAGCAGGGCAGGGGGTAATTCACCCCTCCACTTT. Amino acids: CASRAGGNSPLHF.

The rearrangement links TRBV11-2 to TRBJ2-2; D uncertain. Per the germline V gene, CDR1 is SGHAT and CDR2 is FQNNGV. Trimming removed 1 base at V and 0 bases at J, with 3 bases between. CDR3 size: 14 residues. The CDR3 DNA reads TGTGCCAGCAGCTTAGGATCGAACACCGGGGAGCTGTTTTTT. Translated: CASSLGSNTGELFF.

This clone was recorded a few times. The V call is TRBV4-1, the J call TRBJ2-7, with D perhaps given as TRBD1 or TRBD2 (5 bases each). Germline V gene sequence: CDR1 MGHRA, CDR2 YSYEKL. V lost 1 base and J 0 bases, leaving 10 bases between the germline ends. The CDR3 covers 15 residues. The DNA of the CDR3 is TGCGCCAGCAGCCAAGCGACGGGGCTCTCCTACGAGCAGTACTTC. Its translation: CASSQATGLSYEQYF.